The present entry profiles one T cell receptor (beta chain) with its context. Its antigen is undetermined. The CDR3 is 13 amino acids. V lost 6 bases and J lost 6, with 12 bases in between. CDR1 and CDR2 from the germline V gene are MNHNS and SASEGT. This sample is drawn from a study of graft-versus-host responses after intestinal transplantation. At the level of the study: Each recipient received a multivisceral, liver-intestinal, or isolated intestinal graft. Among the recipients, all got anti-thymocyte globulin induction and then tacrolimus and steroids for about three years.

Study-wide results and caveats: Declines in HvG clones occurring early post-transplant were associated with peak circulating GvH clone levels.

Assay used: immunoSEQ multiplex PCR; TCRdb lists only in-frame clones, some missing. The sample has approximately 90,000 clones; under 95% are singletons. The specimen comprised unstimulated CD8+ T cells sorted from spleen or lymph node cells, sampled before transplant. The V gene is TRBV6-1, the J gene TRBJ2-1, with D perhaps TRBD2 (5 bases). This TCR was recovered from a human donor who was the organ donor for an intestinal transplant. The CDR3 loop is CASSKGAGNEQFF. The CDR3 DNA reads as TGTGCCAGCAGCAAGGGCGCGGGCAATGAGCAGTTCTTC.